This TCR beta chain is drawn from a study of beta chain features in type 1 diabetes. This CDR3 region has 15 residues. Trimming left V 0 bases short and J 7 bases short, with 11 bases between. CDR1 and CDR2 (germline): SGHDT, YYEEEE. Study-level findings and limits: Insertions at VDJ junctions were less frequent in type 1 diabetes patients. These patients also deleted more nucleotides at the same junctions. TCRB repertoires of naive, central memory and Treg cells appeared more similar among patients than among healthy donors.

The authors reverse transcribed all of the isolated RNA, so sequencing captured expressed TCRB transcripts. Sequenced by immunoSEQ multiplex PCR; TCRdb stores in-frame clones only, minus some. The table includes about 150,000 clones, under 11% detected once. A word on this clone: The antigen remains undetermined.

The V and J genes are TRBV5-6 and TRBJ1-6; no reliable D call. The TCR comes from a man aged 18-30 years in good health. Source material: naive CD4+ T cells from blood. The CDR3 reads CASSLETYANSPLHF. For the CDR3, the DNA is TGTGCCAGCAGCTTGGAGACTTACGCCAATTCACCCCTCCACTTT.